Listed here are 18 T cell receptor beta chains from one sample, sequenced in a study of graft-versus-host responses after intestinal transplantation. Antigen specificity for these receptors is unknown. Sequencing used immunoSEQ multiplex PCR; TCRdb keeps in-frame clones, though not all of them. The table shows tens of thousands of clones, with 91% occurring only once. Sample: unstimulated CD4+ T cells sorted from spleen or lymph node cells, taken before intestinal transplant. Receptors were obtained from a human donor who received an intestinal transplant.

The chain links TRBV5-1 to TRBJ2-7, with D possibly TRBD1 on 7 matching bases. The V gene's germline CDR1 is SGHRS and CDR2 YFSETQ. V was trimmed by 0 bases and J by 2 bases, leaving 12 bases between them. This CDR3 has 15 residues. DNA for the CDR3: TGCGCCAGCAGCTTGGTTCAGGGGGGAGCCTACGAGCAGTACTTC. Its translation: CASSLVQGGAYEQYF.

The V and J genes are TRBV9 and TRBJ2-5, with 9 nucleotides matching TRBD2. Germline CDR1 and CDR2: SGDLS and YYNGEE. Unmatched junction bases numbered 5, after V lost 4 bases and J lost 4 bases. The CDR3 covers 14 residues. DNA for the CDR3: TGTGCCAGCAGCCTAGCTAGCGGGGTAGAGACCCAGTACTTC. Its translation is CASSLASGVETQYF.

The chain combines TRBV30 with TRBJ1-4, with TRBD1 as a possible D gene (5 bases). The CDR3 is 13 residues long. The V and J ends lost 5 bases and 0 bases respectively, with 7 bases between them. Germline V lookup: CDR1 GTSNPN, CDR2 SVGIG (reference sequence). In nucleotides, the CDR3 is TGTGCCTGGCAGGGCGCAACTAATGAAAAACTGTTTTTT. This encodes CAWQGATNEKLFF. Supplemented by reference TRBV30 and TRBJ1-4, the full variable domain reads SQTIHQWPATLVQPVGSPLSLECTVEGTSNPNLYWYRQAAGRGLQLLFYSVGIGQISSEVPQNLSASRPQDRQFILSSKKLLLSDSGFYLCAWQGATNEKLFFGSGTQLSVL.

V usage is TRBV9 and J usage is TRBJ2-3; tentatively, D is TRBD1 (6 bases). The CDR3 runs 16 residues. The germline V and J ends were trimmed by 0 bases and 2 bases, with 13 bases remaining between them. Germline-derived CDR1 and CDR2 are SGDLS and YYNGEE. The CDR3 bases are TGTGCCAGCAGCGTAGCTAGAGACAGGCCCACAGATACGCAGTATTTT. Translated, it gives CASSVARDRPTDTQYF.

The chain combines TRBV11-3 with TRBJ2-7; 7 positions match TRBD1. The CDR3 has 16 amino acids. With 1 base clipped from V and 0 bases from J, the junction kept 6 bases outside the gene matches. Per germline, CDR1 SGHNT and CDR2 YENEEA. CDR3 nucleotides: TGTGCCAGCAGCTTAGCCGGCGGACAGGACTCCTACGAGCAGTACTTC. Its protein is CASSLAGGQDSYEQYF.

The chain carries TRBV4-3 and TRBJ2-7; 8 bases agree with TRBD2. With 8 bases clipped from V and 4 bases from J, the junction kept 13 bases outside the gene matches. CDR1 is LGHNA and CDR2 is YSLEER in the germline V gene. The CDR3 has 15 residues. In DNA form, the CDR3 reads TGCGCCAGCCCAAACGCGGGACTAGACCCTTACGAGCAGTACTTC. Amino acids: CASPNAGLDPYEQYF.

This chain uses TRBV6-1 with TRBJ2-7; D perhaps matches TRBD1 (5 bases). Germline CDR1 is MNHNS and CDR2 is SASEGT. Deletions cut 7 bases from V and 8 bases from J, with 24 bases between. CDR3 length: 15 residues. The DNA for the CDR3 is TGTGCCAGCACCCAAGGGGCCAGAAACCTTGTAAAGCAGTACTTC. It yields the protein CASTQGARNLVKQYF.

Points on this clone: The identical CDR3 is also encoded by other nucleotide sequences in the sample. The chain joins TRBV19 to TRBJ1-1; D gene uncertain. Deletions cut 6 bases from V and 1 base from J, with 15 bases between. Germline CDR1 reads LNHDA; CDR2 reads SQIVND (reference sequence). The CDR3 sequence is 15 residues long. The CDR3: CASRLAEGTNTEAFF. The CDR3 DNA is TGTGCCAGTAGACTGGCGGAGGGTACGAACACTGAAGCTTTCTTT.

In its sample, this clone was seen once. The chain recombines TRBV30 with TRBJ1-6; D is ambiguous. CDR3 length equals 13 residues. Germline V CDR1 and CDR2: GTSNPN, SVGIG (reference sequence). With 1 base removed from V and 5 bases from J, the gap between germline ends came to 6 bases. The CDR3 sequence: CAWSETDNSPLHF. Here the CDR3 DNA reads TGTGCCTGGAGTGAAACGGATAATTCACCCCTCCACTTT.

The chain recombines TRBV19 with TRBJ1-3; D call uncertain. Trimming left V 5 bases short and J 3 bases short, with 11 bases between. Germline CDR1 is LNHDA and CDR2 is SQIVND (reference sequence). The length of the CDR3 is 14 residues. The CDR3 bases are TGTGCCAGTAGTTCACCGGGGAGTGGAAACACCATATATTTT. Its protein is CASSSPGSGNTIYF.

The chain is built from TRBV7-9 and TRBJ1-1; D gene unclear. Germline V CDR1 and CDR2: SEHNR, FQNEAQ (reference sequence). This CDR3 contains 13 residues. V lost 5 bases to trimming and J lost 1 base, with 8 bases between them. This CDR3 is CASSKEENTEAFF. The CDR3 nucleotides are TGTGCCAGCAGCAAAGAGGAGAACACTGAAGCTTTCTTT.

The V gene is TRBV19, the J gene TRBJ1-1, with TRBD1 as a possible D gene (5 bases). V was pared by 5 bases and J by 2 bases, with 12 bases between. The CDR3 length is 14 residues. Germline-derived CDR1 and CDR2 are LNHDA and SQIVND (reference sequence). The DNA for the CDR3 is TGTGCCAGTAGTTCCATTCAGGGAAACACTGAAGCTTTCTTT. Translated, it gives CASSSIQGNTEAFF.

On this clone itself: One end of the junction is discordant with germline, which a read error may explain. The chain links TRBV6-1 to TRBJ2-3; 12 bases line up with TRBD1. This CDR3 comprises 14 residues. From germline, CDR1 is MNHNS and CDR2 SASEGT. CDR3 amino acids: CDPGQGARTDTQYF. Written as DNA, the CDR3 is TGCGATCCGGGACAGGGGGCGAGAACAGATACGCAGTATTTT.

The V gene is TRBV7-2, the J gene TRBJ2-1; tentative D call: TRBD1 (5 bases). Trimming took off 0 bases at V and 6 bases at J, with 9 bases between the two ends. Germline V CDR1 and CDR2: SGHTA, FQGNSA. The CDR3 is 14 amino acids. The CDR3 nucleotides read TGTGCCAGCAGCTTAGCGCGCAGGGTCAATGAGCAGTTCTTC. It yields the protein CASSLARRVNEQFF. Drawing the rest from reference TRBV7-2 and TRBJ2-1, the complete variable domain is GAGVSQSPSNKVTEKGKDVELRCDPISGHTALYWYRQSLGQGLEFLIYFQGNSAPDKSGLPSDRFSAERTGGSVSTLTIQRTQQEDSAVYLCASSLARRVNEQFFGPGTRLTVL.

A single count supports this clone. This rearrangement joins TRBV7-2 to TRBJ2-5; 9 bases line up with TRBD2. Germline-derived CDR1 and CDR2 are SGHTA and FQGNSA. This CDR3 is built from 15 residues. The J segment lost 2 bases and the V segment lost 4 bases, leaving 5 bases of the junction unmatched. CDR3 coding DNA: TGTGCCAGCAGCTATATAGCGGGGGATCAAGAGACCCAGTACTTC. Translated, it gives CASSYIAGDQETQYF.

V usage is TRBV19 and J usage is TRBJ2-5; tentatively, D is TRBD1 (5 bases). CDR3 length: 15 amino acids. V was clipped by 0 bases and J by 5 bases, with 13 bases between them. Germline V gives CDR1 LNHDA, CDR2 SQIVND (reference sequence). In DNA, the CDR3 is TGTGCCAGTAGTATAGATCTCAGGGTGAGGGAGACCCAGTACTTC. Translating it yields CASSIDLRVRETQYF.

The rearrangement joins TRBV4-3 to TRBJ1-5; no firm D call. Trimming stripped 3 bases from V and 0 bases from J, with 9 bases between. In germline, CDR1 is LGHNA, CDR2 YSLEER. The CDR3 runs 15 residues. CDR3 protein: CASSHPIYSNQPQHF. CDR3 coding DNA: TGCGCCAGCAGCCACCCCATCTATAGCAATCAGCCCCAGCATTTT.

V gene TRBV30 combines with J gene TRBJ1-6; D uncertain. Trimming left V 4 bases short and J 3 bases short, with 13 bases between. Germline V CDR1 and CDR2: GTSNPN, SVGIG (reference sequence). This CDR3 is built from 15 residues. DNA of the CDR3: TGTGCCTGGAACCTAGGCGGGTTCTATAATTCACCCCTCCACTTT. Amino acids: CAWNLGGFYNSPLHF. Using reference TRBV30 and TRBJ1-6 for the parts outside the CDR3, the full variable domain is SQTIHQWPATLVQPVGSPLSLECTVEGTSNPNLYWYRQAAGRGLQLLFYSVGIGQISSEVPQNLSASRPQDRQFILSSKKLLLSDSGFYLCAWNLGGFYNSPLHFGNGTRLTVT.